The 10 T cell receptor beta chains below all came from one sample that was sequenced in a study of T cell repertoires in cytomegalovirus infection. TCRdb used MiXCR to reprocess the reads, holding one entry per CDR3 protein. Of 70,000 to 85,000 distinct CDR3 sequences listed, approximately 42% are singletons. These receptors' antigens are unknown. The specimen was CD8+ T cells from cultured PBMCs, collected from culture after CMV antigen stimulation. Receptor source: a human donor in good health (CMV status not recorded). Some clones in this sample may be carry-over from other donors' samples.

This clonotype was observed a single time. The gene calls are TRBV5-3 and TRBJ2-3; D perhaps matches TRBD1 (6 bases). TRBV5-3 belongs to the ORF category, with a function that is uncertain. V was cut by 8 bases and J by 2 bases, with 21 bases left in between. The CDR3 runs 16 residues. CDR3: CASSPFGQSLTDTQYF. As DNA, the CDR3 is TGTGCCAGCAGCCCATTCGGACAGTCACTCACAGATACGCAGTATTTT.

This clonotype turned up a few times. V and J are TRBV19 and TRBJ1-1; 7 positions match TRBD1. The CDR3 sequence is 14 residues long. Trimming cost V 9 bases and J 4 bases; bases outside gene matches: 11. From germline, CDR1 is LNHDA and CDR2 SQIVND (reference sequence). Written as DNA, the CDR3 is TGTGCCAGCTCATATTTCTCAGGGGGCACTGAAGCTTTCTTT. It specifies CASSYFSGGTEAFF.

The DNA for the CDR3 is TGTGCCAGCAGCTTAGCGCTGGGTGAGACCCAGTACTTC. Protein sequence: CASSLALGETQYF. This chain uses TRBV7-2 with TRBJ2-5; D not resolved. The CDR3 loop spans 13 amino acids. V was clipped by 0 bases and J by 5 bases, with 7 bases between them. Germline CDR1 SGHTA, CDR2 FQGNSA.

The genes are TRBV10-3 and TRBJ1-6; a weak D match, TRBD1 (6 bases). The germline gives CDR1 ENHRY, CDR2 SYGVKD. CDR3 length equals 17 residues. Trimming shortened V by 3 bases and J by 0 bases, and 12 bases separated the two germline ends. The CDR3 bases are TGTGCCATCAGTGATGACAGGTTGAGCTCCTATAATTCACCCCTCCACTTT. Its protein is CAISDDRLSSYNSPLHF.

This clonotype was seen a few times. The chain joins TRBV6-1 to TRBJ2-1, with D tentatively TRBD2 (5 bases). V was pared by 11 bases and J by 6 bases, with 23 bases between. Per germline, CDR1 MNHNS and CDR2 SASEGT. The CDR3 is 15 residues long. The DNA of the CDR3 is TGTGCCCTCCAATTCGATCCATACCGGGGCAATGAGCAGTTCTTC. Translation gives CALQFDPYRGNEQFF.

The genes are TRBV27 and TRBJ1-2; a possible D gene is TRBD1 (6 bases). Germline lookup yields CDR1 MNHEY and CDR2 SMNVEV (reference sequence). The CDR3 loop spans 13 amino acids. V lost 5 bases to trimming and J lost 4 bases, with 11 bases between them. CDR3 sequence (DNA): TGTGCCAGCAGTAATACAGGGACCTATGGCTACACCTTC. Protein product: CASSNTGTYGYTF.

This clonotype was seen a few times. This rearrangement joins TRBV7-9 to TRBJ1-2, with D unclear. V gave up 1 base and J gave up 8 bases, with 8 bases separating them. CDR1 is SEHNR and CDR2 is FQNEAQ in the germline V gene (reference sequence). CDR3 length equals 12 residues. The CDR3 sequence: CASSLGADGYTF. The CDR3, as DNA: TGTGCCAGCAGCTTAGGTGCGGACGGCTACACCTTC.

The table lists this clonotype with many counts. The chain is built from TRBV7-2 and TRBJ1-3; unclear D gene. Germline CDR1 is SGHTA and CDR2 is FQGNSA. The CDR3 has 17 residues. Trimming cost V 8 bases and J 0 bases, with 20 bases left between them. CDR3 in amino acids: CASAPGIGTHSGNTIYF. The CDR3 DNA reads TGTGCCAGCGCACCCGGGATCGGCACCCACTCTGGAAACACCATATATTTT.

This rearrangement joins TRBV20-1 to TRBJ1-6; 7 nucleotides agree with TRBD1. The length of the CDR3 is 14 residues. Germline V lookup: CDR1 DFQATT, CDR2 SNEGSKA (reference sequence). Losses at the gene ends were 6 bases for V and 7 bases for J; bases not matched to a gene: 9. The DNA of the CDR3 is TGCAGTGCCGCAACCGGGACAGAGAATTCACCCCTCCACTTT. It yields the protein CSAATGTENSPLHF.

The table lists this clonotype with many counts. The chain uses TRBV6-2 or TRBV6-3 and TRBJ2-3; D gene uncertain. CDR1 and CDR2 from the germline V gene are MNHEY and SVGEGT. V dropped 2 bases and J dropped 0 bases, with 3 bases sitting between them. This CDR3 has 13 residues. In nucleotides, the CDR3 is TGTGCCAGCAGTTACACTAGCACAGATACGCAGTATTTT. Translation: CASSYTSTDTQYF.